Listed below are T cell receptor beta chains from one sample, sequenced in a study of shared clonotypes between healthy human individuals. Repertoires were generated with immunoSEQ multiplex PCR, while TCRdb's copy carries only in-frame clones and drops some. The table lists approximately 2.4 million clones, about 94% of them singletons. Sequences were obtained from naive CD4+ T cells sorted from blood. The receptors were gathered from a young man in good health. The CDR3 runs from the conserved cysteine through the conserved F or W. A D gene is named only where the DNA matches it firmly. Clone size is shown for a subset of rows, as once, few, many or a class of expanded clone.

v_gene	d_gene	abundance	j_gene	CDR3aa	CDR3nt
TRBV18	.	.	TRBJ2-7	CASSPIVLTATSYEQYF	TGTGCCAGCTCACCAATCGTTTTGACAGCAACCTCCTACGAGCAGTACTTC
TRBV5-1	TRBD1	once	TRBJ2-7	CASSRQGRSLSEQYF	TGCGCCAGCAGTCGACAGGGCAGGTCTCTAAGCGAGCAGTACTTC
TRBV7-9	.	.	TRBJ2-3	CASRQDTQYF	TGTGCCAGCAGGCAAGATACGCAGTATTTT
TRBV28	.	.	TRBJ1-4	CASSLYGVNEKLFF	TGTGCCAGCAGTTTGTATGGGGTTAATGAAAAACTGTTTTTT
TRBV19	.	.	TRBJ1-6	CASSTAPGGTTPLHF	TGTGCCAGTAGTACCGCCCCCGGGGGCACGACACCCCTCCACTTT
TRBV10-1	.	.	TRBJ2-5	CASSATGRETQYF	TGCGCCAGCTCTGCTACGGGTCGGGAGACCCAGTACTTC
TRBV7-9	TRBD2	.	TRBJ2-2	CASSRTSGDTGELFF	TGTGCCAGCAGCCGGACTAGCGGAGACACCGGGGAGCTGTTTTTT
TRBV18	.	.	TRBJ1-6	CASSPANSPLHF	TGTGCCAGCTCACCGGCAAATTCACCCCTCCACTTT
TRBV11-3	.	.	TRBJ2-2	CASSLGDGTGELFF	TGTGCCAGCAGCTTAGGGGACGGGACCGGGGAGCTGTTTTTT
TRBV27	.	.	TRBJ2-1	CASSVQARGPLHNEQFF	TGTGCCAGCAGTGTACAGGCCCGGGGTCCCCTACACAATGAGCAGTTCTTC
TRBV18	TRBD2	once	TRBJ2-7	CASSPPAGGKSEQYF	TGTGCCAGCTCACCACCTGCGGGAGGGAAATCCGAGCAGTACTTC
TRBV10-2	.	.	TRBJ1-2	CASRETSNYGYTF	TGCGCCAGCAGGGAGACCTCTAACTATGGCTACACCTTC
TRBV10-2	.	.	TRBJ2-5	CASSESAGEETQYF	TGCGCCAGCAGTGAGTCCGCCGGGGAGGAGACCCAGTACTTC
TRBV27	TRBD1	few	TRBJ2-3	CASSPRSFRGQDTQYF	TGTGCCAGCAGTCCCAGGTCGTTTCGGGGACAGGATACGCAGTATTTT
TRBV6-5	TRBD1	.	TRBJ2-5	CASKQGARETQYF	TGTGCCAGCAAACAGGGGGCTCGAGAGACCCAGTACTTC
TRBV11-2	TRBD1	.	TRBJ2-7	CASSFTGGKEQYF	TGTGCCAGCAGCTTCACAGGGGGGAAGGAGCAGTACTTC
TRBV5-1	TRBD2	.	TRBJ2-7	CASSTGLAGGFEQYF	TGCGCCAGCAGCACGGGACTAGCGGGAGGGTTCGAGCAGTACTTC
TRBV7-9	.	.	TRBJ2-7	CASSLAEGSYEQYF	TGTGCCAGCAGCTTAGCGGAGGGATCCTACGAGCAGTACTTC
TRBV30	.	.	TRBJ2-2	CAWSVLRYTGELFF	TGTGCCTGGAGTGTACTACGGTACACCGGGGAGCTGTTTTTT
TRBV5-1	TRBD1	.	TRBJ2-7	CASSSPGTGVDEQYF	TGCGCCAGCAGCTCGCCAGGGACAGGGGTCGACGAGCAGTACTTC
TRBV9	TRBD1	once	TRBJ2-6	CASSNRDRGLFGANVLTF	TGTGCCAGCAGCAACCGGGACAGGGGGCTTTTTGGGGCCAACGTCCTGACTTTC
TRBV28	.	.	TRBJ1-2	CASSVPTTGGRGYTF	TGTGCCAGCAGTGTCCCCACCACCGGGGGGAGGGGCTACACCTTC
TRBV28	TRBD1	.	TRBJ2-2	CASRSDRVLGEELFF	TGTGCCAGCAGATCAGACAGGGTGTTGGGCGAGGAGCTGTTTTTT
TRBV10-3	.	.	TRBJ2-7	CAISETTTYEQYF	TGTGCCATCAGTGAGACAACAACCTACGAGCAGTACTTC
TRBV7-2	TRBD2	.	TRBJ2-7	CASSPTSGRAGEQYF	TGTGCCAGCAGCCCAACTAGCGGGAGGGCCGGCGAGCAGTACTTC
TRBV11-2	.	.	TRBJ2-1	CASSLATYNEQFF	TGTGCCAGCAGCTTAGCCACATACAATGAGCAGTTCTTC
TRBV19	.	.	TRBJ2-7	CASSGGSYEQYF	TGTGCCAGTAGTGGGGGGTCCTACGAGCAGTACTTC
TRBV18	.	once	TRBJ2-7	CASSQGRRWYEQYF	TGTGCCAGCTCCCAGGGACGGCGTTGGTACGAGCAGTACTTC
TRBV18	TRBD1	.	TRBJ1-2	CASSPRANRGEYGYTF	TGTGCCAGCTCACCAAGGGCGAACAGGGGGGAGTATGGCTACACCTTC
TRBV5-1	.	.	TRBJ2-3	CASSSQGSSTDTQYF	TGCGCCAGCAGCTCACAGGGTTCTAGCACAGATACGCAGTATTTT